These T cell receptor beta chains were read from a single sample in a study of CD8 T cell repertoires and HIV-1 epitope variants. The protocol was immunoSEQ multiplex PCR, while the TCRdb copy is restricted to in-frame clones and leaves out a portion. The sample contains 5,500 to 7,000 clones, about 63% of which appear only once. No cognate antigen is known for these TCRs. Material for sequencing was cultured CD8+ T cells derived from PBMCs. Receptor source: a male donor with HIV. Both conserved end residues are part of each CDR3. Fields, in order: CDR3 DNA, CDR3 protein, V gene, clone size, D gene, J gene. D genes are given only for firm matches. Expanded clones get a size class; other rows say once, few or many, or leave the size out.

TGTGCCAGCAGTGAAGCTTTCTTT,CASSEAFF,TRBV2,NA,NA,TRBJ1-1
TGTGCCAGCAGCTTCCCGGGGGAGGGGTCCTACGAGCAGTACTTC,CASSFPGEGSYEQYF,TRBV7-9,few,TRBD2,TRBJ2-7
TGCGCCAGCAGCCAAGATCAAGATGGGGGGGGGTACACTGAAGCTTTCTTT,CASSQDQDGGGYTEAFF,TRBV4-3,NA,NA,TRBJ1-1
TGTGCCAGCAGTTACGCAGGTTCCTACGAGCAGTACTTC,CASSYAGSYEQYF,TRBV6-5,NA,NA,TRBJ2-7
TGTGCTAGTGCCAGACAGGGTCCCGGGGAGCTGTTTTTT,CASARQGPGELFF,TRBV12-5,NA,TRBD1,TRBJ2-2
TGTGCCAGCAGCTTCCAGCGGGGGACCTACGAGCAGTACTTC,CASSFQRGTYEQYF,TRBV13,NA,TRBD2,TRBJ2-7
TGTGCCAGCAGTTGGGCGAATAGCTACGAGCAGTACTTC,CASSWANSYEQYF,TRBV27,NA,NA,TRBJ2-7
TGCGCCAGCATCTGGCAGATGAACACTGAAGCTTTCTTT,CASIWQMNTEAFF,TRBV10-2,NA,NA,TRBJ1-1
TGTGCCAGCAGCTACGGACGGACTCAAGAGACCCAGTACTTC,CASSYGRTQETQYF,TRBV11-2,NA,NA,TRBJ2-5
TGTGCCAGCAGGGGGACCTTGGACAGGGGCAACTATGGCTACACCTTC,CASRGTLDRGNYGYTF,TRBV2,few,TRBD1,TRBJ1-2
TGTGCCAGTACTACTGACCTAATAGCGGGAGCGAACACCGGGGAGCTGTTTTTT,CASTTDLIAGANTGELFF,TRBV19,NA,TRBD2,TRBJ2-2
TGTGCCAGCAAATACCTCTCCTATAATTCACCCCTCCACTTT,CASKYLSYNSPLHF,TRBV28,NA,NA,TRBJ1-6
TGTGCCAGCAGAGGGGAGCGGAGTATGGATGAGCAGTTCTTC,CASRGERSMDEQFF,TRBV6-1,NA,NA,TRBJ2-1
TGTGCCAGCAGTCTTAGCGTTGCAACTAATGAAAAACTGTTTTTT,CASSLSVATNEKLFF,TRBV28,NA,NA,TRBJ1-4
TGCGCCAGCAGCCGTATACTCGACTACGAGCAGTACTTC,CASSRILDYEQYF,TRBV4-3,NA,NA,TRBJ2-7
TGTGCCAGCAGTCCCGGCGGGGGCTACGAGCAGTACTTC,CASSPGGGYEQYF,TRBV28,once,TRBD2,TRBJ2-7
TGTGCCAGCAGCGGTACCGGGACAGGGGAGTTGCCCCTCCACTTT,CASSGTGTGELPLHF,TRBV13,NA,TRBD1,TRBJ1-6